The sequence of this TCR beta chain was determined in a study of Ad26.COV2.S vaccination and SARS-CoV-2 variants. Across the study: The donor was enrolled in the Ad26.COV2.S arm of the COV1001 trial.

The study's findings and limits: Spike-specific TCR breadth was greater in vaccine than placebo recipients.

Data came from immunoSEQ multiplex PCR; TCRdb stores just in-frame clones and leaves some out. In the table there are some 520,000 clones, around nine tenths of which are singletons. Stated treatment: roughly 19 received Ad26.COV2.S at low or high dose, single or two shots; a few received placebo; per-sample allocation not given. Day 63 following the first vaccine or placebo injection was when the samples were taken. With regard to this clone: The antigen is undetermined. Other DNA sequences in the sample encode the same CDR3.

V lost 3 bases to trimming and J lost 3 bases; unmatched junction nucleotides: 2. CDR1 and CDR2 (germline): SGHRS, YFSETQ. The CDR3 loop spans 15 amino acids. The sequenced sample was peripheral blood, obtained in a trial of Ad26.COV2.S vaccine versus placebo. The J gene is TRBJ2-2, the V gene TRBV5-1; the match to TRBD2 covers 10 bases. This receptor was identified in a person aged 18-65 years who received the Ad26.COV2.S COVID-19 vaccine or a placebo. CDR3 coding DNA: TGCGCCAGCAGCTCGCTAGCGGGGGACACCGGGGAGCTGTTTTTT. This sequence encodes CASSSLAGDTGELFF.